Reported below is one T cell receptor beta chain. Its antigen is not identified. The record originates from a study of Graves' ophthalmopathy and Graves' hyperthyroidism. This CDR3 spans 16 amino acids. V gave up 4 bases and J gave up 3 bases; unmatched junction bases: 8. Germline loops: CDR1 SEHNR, CDR2 FQNEAQ (reference sequence). CDR3 regions of TCR beta were amplified from RNA transcripts. RT-PCR was first run with HTBI primers, then multiplex PCR in a second round. TCRdb ran MiXCR on the multiplex PCR reads and lists one entry per CDR3 protein. This sample has hundreds of thousands of distinct CDR3 sequences, with about two fifths found just once. Findings and limits, study-wide: Most expanded thyroid clonotypes above 0.001 frequency also appeared in blood. Its predictions of ophthalmopathy progression gave the model approximately 65% sensitivity and 72.22% specificity.

The chain joins TRBV7-9 to TRBJ2-3; TRBD1 aligns across 9 bases. This TCR was sampled from an adult man with Graves' ophthalmopathy. Sequencing was done on a sample of peripheral blood. The CDR3 bases are TGTGCCAGCAGCTCACCCGGACAGGGGTCAACAGATACGCAGTATTTT. It yields the protein CASSSPGQGSTDTQYF.